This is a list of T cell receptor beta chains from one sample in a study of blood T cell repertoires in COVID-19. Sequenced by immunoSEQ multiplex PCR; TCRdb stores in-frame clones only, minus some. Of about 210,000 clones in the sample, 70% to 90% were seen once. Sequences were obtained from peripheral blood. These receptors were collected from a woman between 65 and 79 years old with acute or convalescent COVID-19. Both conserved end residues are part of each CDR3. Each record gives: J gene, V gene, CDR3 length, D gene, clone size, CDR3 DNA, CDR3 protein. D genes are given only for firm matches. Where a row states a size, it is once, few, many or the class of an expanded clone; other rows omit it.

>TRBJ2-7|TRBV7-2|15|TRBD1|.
TGTGCCAGCAGCTTAGCGGGACAGGGGGCCAACGAGCAGTACTTC
CASSLAGQGANEQYF
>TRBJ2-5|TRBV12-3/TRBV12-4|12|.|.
TGTGCCAGCAGCCTTACAGGAGAGACCCAGTACTTC
CASSLTGETQYF
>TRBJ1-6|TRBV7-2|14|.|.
TGTGCCAGCAGCTTAGTAGGGGCCGGTTCACCCCTCCACTTT
CASSLVGAGSPLHF
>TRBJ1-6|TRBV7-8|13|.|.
TGTGCCAGCAGCTTAGGTCTTAATTCACCCCTCCACTTT
CASSLGLNSPLHF
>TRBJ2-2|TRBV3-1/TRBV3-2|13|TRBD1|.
TGTGCCAGCAGACAGGGGGCGAACGGGGAGCTGTTTTTT
CASRQGANGELFF
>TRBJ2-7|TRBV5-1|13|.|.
TGCGCCAGCAGCTTGAGGGCAGGGCTCGAGCAGTACTTC
CASSLRAGLEQYF
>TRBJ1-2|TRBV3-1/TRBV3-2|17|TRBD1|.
TGTGCCAGCAGCCAAGATAGTGGGACAGCAGCCTCCTATGGCTACACCTTC
CASSQDSGTAASYGYTF
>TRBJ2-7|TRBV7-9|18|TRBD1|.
TGTGCCAGCAGCCCCTTTTTGAGACAGGGTATGAATTCGGACGAGCAGTACTTC
CASSPFLRQGMNSDEQYF
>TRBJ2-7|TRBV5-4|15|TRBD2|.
TGTGCCAGCAGCCAAGGACTAGGCCCCTCCTACGAGCAGTACTTC
CASSQGLGPSYEQYF
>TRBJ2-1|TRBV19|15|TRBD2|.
TGTGCCAGTAGAATAACTAGCGGGATTAACAATGAGCAGTTCTTC
CASRITSGINNEQFF
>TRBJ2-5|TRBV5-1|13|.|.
TGCGCCAGCAGCTTGTACGGGGGAGAGACCCAGTACTTC
CASSLYGGETQYF
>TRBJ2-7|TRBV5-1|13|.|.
TGCGCCAGCAGCTTGAACGACAACTACGAGCAGTACTTC
CASSLNDNYEQYF
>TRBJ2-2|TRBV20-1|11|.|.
TGCAGTGCTACTAACACCGGGGAGCTGTTTTTT
CSATNTGELFF
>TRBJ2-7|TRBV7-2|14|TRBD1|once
TGTGCCAGCAGCCTCGGGACAGGGGCCTACGAGCAGTACTTC
CASSLGTGAYEQYF
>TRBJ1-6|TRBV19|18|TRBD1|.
TGTGCCAGTAGTAGGCCCTTCCGACAGGGGGCCGGTAATTCACCCCTCCACTTT
CASSRPFRQGAGNSPLHF
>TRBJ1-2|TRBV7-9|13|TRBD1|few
TGTGCCAGCAGCTCGCAAACAGGGGTTGGCTACACCTTC
CASSSQTGVGYTF
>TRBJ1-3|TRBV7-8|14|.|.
TGTGCCAGCAGCTCGACAGCATCGGGAAACACCATATATTTT
CASSSTASGNTIYF
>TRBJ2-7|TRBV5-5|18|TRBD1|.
TGTGCCAGCAGCTCGATGTATGGACAGGGGGAATTTTCCTACGAGCAGTACTTC
CASSSMYGQGEFSYEQYF
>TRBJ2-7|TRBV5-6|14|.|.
TGTGCCAGCAGCTTACAGTTACCTTTGGCCAAGCAGTACTTC
CASSLQLPLAKQYF
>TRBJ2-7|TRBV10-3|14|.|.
TGTGCCGCCCGGGACTCAAAGAGGGGATACGAGCAGTACTTC
CAARDSKRGYEQYF
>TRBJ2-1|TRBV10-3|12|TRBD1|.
TGTGCCATCAGCGACAGGGGGAATGAGCAGTTCTTC
CAISDRGNEQFF
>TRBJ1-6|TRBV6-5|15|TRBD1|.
TGTGCCAGCAGTCATACGGGGACAGGGGGACGGCCCCTCCACTTT
CASSHTGTGGRPLHF
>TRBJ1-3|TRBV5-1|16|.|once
TGCGCCAGCAGCCCCGGGACTTTCAGCTCTGGAAACACCATATATTTT
CASSPGTFSSGNTIYF
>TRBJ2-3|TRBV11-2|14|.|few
TGTGCCAGCAGCTTAGTATCCGGCACAGATACGCAGTATTTT
CASSLVSGTDTQYF
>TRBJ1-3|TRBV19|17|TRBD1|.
TGTGCCAGTAGATCCGACCTTGGGACAGGGAAGTGGAACACCATATATTTT
CASRSDLGTGKWNTIYF
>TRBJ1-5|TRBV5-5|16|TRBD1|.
TGTGCCAGCAGCTTGGAACCGGGACAGGGAAATCAGCCCCAGCATTTT
CASSLEPGQGNQPQHF
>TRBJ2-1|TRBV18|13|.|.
TGTGCCAGCTCCCGTAGCTTAGGCAATGAGCAGTTCTTC
CASSRSLGNEQFF
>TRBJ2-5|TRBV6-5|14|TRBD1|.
TGTGCCAGCCTTCGGGACAGAGCATCGGAGACCCAGTACTTC
CASLRDRASETQYF
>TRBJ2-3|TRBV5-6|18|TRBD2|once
TGTGCCAGCAGCTTTGGAGGTGCTGGGACTAGGTTAACAGATACGCAGTATTTT
CASSFGGAGTRLTDTQYF
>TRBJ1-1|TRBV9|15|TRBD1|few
TGTGCCAGCGCTACACAGGGGGTGGCGAACACTGAAGCTTTCTTT
CASATQGVANTEAFF
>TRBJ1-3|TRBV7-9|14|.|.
TGTGCCAGCAGCGCGACAGGCTCTGGAAACACCATATATTTT
CASSATGSGNTIYF
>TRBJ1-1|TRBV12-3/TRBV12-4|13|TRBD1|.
TGTGCCAGCAGGACAGGGGAGGGCACTGAAGCTTTCTTT
CASRTGEGTEAFF
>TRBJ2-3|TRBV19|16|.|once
TGTGCCAGTAGTGGATACAGGGAGGGTGGATCAGATACGCAGTATTTT
CASSGYREGGSDTQYF
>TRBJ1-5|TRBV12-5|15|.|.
TGTGCTAGTGGTTTGGAATCCGGGAACAATCAGCCCCAGCATTTT
CASGLESGNNQPQHF
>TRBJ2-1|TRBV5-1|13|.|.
TGCGCCAGCAGCTTAACTAGTCCGAATGAGCAGTTCTTC
CASSLTSPNEQFF
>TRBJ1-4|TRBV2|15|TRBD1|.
TGTGCCAGCAGGGGGACGGGACAGCCAAATGAAAAACTGTTTTTT
CASRGTGQPNEKLFF
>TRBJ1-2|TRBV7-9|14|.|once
TGTGCCAGCATCGATACGGGGAGAAACTATGGCTACACCTTC
CASIDTGRNYGYTF
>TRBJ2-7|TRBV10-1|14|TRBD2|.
TGCGCCAGCAGTCCCAGCGGGAGGCCCTACGAGCAGTACTTC
CASSPSGRPYEQYF
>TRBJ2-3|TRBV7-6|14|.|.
TGTGCCAGCAGCTTCGACAGCCCCACAGATACGCAGTATTTT
CASSFDSPTDTQYF
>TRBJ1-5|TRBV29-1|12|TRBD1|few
TGCAGCGCTGGACAGGGATCCCAGCCCCAGCATTTT
CSAGQGSQPQHF
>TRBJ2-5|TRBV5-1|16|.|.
TGCGCCAGCAGCTTATCCCCCGCGCCTCGCCAAGAGACCCAGTACTTC
CASSLSPAPRQETQYF
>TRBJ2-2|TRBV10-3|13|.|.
TGTGCCATCACACGGACAAACACCGGGGAGCTGTTTTTT
CAITRTNTGELFF
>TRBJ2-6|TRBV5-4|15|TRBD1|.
TGTGCCAGCAGCTCGACAGGGGATGGGGCCAACGTCCTGACTTTC
CASSSTGDGANVLTF
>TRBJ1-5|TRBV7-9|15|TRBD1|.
TGTGCCAGCAGCTCGTGGACAGGGTCGGGACAGCCCCAGCATTTT
CASSSWTGSGQPQHF
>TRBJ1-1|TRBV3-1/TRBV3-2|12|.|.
TGTGCCAGCAGCCACGGGACATTTGAAGCTTTCTTT
CASSHGTFEAFF
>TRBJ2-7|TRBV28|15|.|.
TGTGCCAGCACCTCCTCCCGTGAGAACTCCTACGAGCAGTACTTC
CASTSSRENSYEQYF
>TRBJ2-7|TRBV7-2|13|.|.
TGTGCCAGCAGCTTGAATCACGGCTACGAGCAGTACTTC
CASSLNHGYEQYF
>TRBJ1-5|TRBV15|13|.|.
TGTGCCACCAGCAGAGCACGAGAACAGCCCCAGCATTTT
CATSRAREQPQHF